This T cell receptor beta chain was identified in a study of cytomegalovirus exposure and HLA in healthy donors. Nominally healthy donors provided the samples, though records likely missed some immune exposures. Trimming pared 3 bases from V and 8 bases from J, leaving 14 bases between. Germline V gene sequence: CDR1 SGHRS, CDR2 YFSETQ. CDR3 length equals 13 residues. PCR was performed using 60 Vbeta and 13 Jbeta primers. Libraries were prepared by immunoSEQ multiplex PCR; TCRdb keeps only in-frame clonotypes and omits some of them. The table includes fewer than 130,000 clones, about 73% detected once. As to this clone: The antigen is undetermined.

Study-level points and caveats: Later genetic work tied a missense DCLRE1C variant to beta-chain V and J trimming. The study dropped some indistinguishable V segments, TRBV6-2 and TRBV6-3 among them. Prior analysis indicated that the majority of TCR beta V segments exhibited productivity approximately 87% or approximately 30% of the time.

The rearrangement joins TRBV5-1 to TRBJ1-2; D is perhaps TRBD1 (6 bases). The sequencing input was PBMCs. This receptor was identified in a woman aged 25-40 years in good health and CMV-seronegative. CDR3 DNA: TGCGCCAGCAGCTCCCGGGGGGGCCTGGGCTACACCTTC. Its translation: CASSSRGGLGYTF.